This T cell receptor beta chain was identified in a study of T cells after yellow fever vaccination (dated by TCRdb to about 2019). In terms of the full investigation: The SMART-Seq v4 Ultra Low Input RNA kit was used to prepare libraries from fractions with low cell numbers. Bulk PBMC replicates and cell subsets were isolated from blood drawn at multiple timepoints before and after both primary and secondary immunization. To follow T-cell clones before and after both primary and booster YFV17D yellow fever vaccination, bulk TCR alpha and beta repertoires underwent longitudinal sequencing. The cohort comprised two healthy male donors, one aged 18 to 30 and one aged 30 to 40 years.

Sequences LNHDA (CDR1) and SQIVND (CDR2) are obtained from the germline V gene (reference sequence). Relative to germline, V is 8 bases shorter and J is 3 bases shorter, with 14 bases between their ends. There are 13 amino acids in the CDR3, from cysteine to phenylalanine inclusive. Only the CDR3 region is kept as DNA, spanning 39 bases read in frame from base 1. The instrument given in TCRdb is Illumina NovaSeq 6000. Synthesis of TCR cDNA relied on 5'RACE template switching, a step that introduced a universal primer site along with unique molecular identifiers. cDNA synthesis was primed from both the TCR alpha and TCR beta constant segments. Library amplification involved two PCR steps, and the second step added sample barcodes and sequencing adapters. Sequencing of libraries was done on Illumina HiSeq 2500 (2x100 bp) or NovaSeq (2x150 bp). In the source study's methods: MIGEC was used to demultiplex reads and collapse the reads into UMI consensus sequences, and MiXCR was used for V(D)J alignment. Using edgeR on replicate PBMC samples, clonotypes were called vaccine-responding if FDR was below 0.01 and the log2 fold change was above 5 up to day 15. Each bulk clonotype received a CD4 or CD8 identity based on whether the sequenced CD4 or CD8 repertoire contained that clonotype at higher abundance. Starting from the raw public reads, TCRdb applied fastp trimming at Q25, assembled clones with MiXCR and retained in-frame beta chains. Rows matching on CDR3 protein sequence are summarized as one entry with the most common DNA and genes. The V and J calls were not made by the authors but by TCRdb's processing. Within this sample are some 150,000 distinct CDR3 sequences, with roughly 8.8% of them counted one time only. Of the sample, 35% to 40% is held by the ten largest clones.

As to this clonotype: What this receptor recognizes is not known. The record has no base qualities; no much larger clone is one base away.

General study outcomes and caveats: After the booster, most of the clones that had expanded following primary vaccination were detected again (roughly 96% of CD4 and 80% to 90% of CD8), which suggests that memory was broadly maintained. Only two donors were included in the study, so the extent to which the findings can be generalized is limited. The secondary T-cell response was weaker than the primary response but faster, peaking on day 5 instead of day 15. Because abundant contaminating clonotypes from the bulk population could be contained in FACS-sorted repertoires, computational filtering was required. A small fraction of clonotypes appeared in both the CD4 and CD8 compartments, likely as a result of convergent recombination.

The intended sense of this specimen's treatment or condition label: live attenuated yellow fever vaccine strain. PBMCs were isolated from peripheral blood using a standard Ficoll-Paque protocol. CD4 and CD8 T-cell fractions were isolated with Dynabeads CD4 and CD8 positive selection kits. RNA was extracted with TriZol from bulk PBMCs, CD4 and CD8 fractions, and dextramer-positive and dextramer-negative fractions. The sample in question was CD8+ T cells sorted from PBMCs, obtained 45 days after the yellow fever booster vaccination. The receptor chain draws on TRBV19 and TRBJ2-7; the D gene is possibly TRBD1 or TRBD2, each agreeing over 5 bases. The sequence came from a man aged 18 to 29 who received the YFV17D yellow fever vaccine. This receptor has the CDR3 CASSGRRDYEQYF. Here is the DNA: TGTGCCAGTTCAGGGAGAAGGGACTACGAGCAGTACTTC.